The rows below give T cell receptor beta chains drawn from one sample of a study of patients and donors after allogeneic stem cell transplantation. From the RT-PCR reads, TCRdb called clonotypes with MiXCR, one entry per CDR3 protein. This table has about a million distinct CDR3 sequences, under 20% appearing once. Input material: blood, either unsorted or a sorted T cell fraction (not recorded which). The receptor source for this set is a human donor who was either an allogeneic HSCT recipient or a stem cell or donor lymphocyte infusion donor (not recorded which). It is not recorded whose cells these are; they may come from a transplant donor. The CDR3 runs from the conserved cysteine through the conserved F or W. D genes are given only for firm matches.

d_call	v_call	j_call	cdr3_aa
.	TRBV5-1	TRBJ2-3	CASSFGAQLGDTQYF
.	TRBV12-3/TRBV12-4	TRBJ2-1	CASSPTPPIMNEQFF
.	TRBV7-9	TRBJ2-2	CASSPQGVANTGELFF
TRBD2	TRBV5-1	TRBJ2-5	CASNRAGGETQYF
.	TRBV15	TRBJ2-7	CATSSPSPGEQYF
TRBD2	TRBV20-1	TRBJ2-1	CSARATSGTYNEQFF
TRBD1	TRBV20-1	TRBJ2-7	CSARGQGMGEQYF
TRBD2	TRBV5-1	TRBJ2-7	CASSLGPSGRAGGSYEQYF
.	TRBV6-1	TRBJ2-1	CASTLGPNYNEQFF
.	TRBV6-1	TRBJ2-7	CASRAGNLYEQYF
TRBD1	TRBV5-1	TRBJ2-7	CASSFRDSNYEQYF
.	TRBV10-3	TRBJ2-7	CAISEHHRKQTSYEQYF
TRBD1	TRBV10-3	TRBJ1-2	CAIQVALTTGPYGYTF
.	TRBV28	TRBJ1-1	CASSLRMGVRTEAFF
.	TRBV15	TRBJ2-7	CATSRNLNLYEQYF
.	TRBV13	TRBJ1-1	CASSSGHSNTEAFF
TRBD1	TRBV5-1	TRBJ2-3	CASTDTGGGDTQYF
TRBD1	TRBV15	TRBJ1-6	CATSTTGTARSPLHF
.	TRBV20-1	TRBJ2-1	CSARQTGTLEDEQFF
.	TRBV4-3	TRBJ2-2	CASSRDLTGFTGELFF
TRBD1	TRBV4-1	TRBJ1-6	CASSRTAGDRGSPLHF
TRBD2	TRBV11-2	TRBJ2-1	CASSSFQPGLAGADEQFF
.	TRBV10-3	TRBJ2-7	CAISRGEGSYEQYF
.	TRBV6-5	TRBJ1-2	CASSYTPGGNGYTF
TRBD1	TRBV15	TRBJ1-6	CATGGWGQGNSPLHF
.	TRBV7-8	TRBJ1-1	CASSQDGGKGTEAFF
.	TRBV4-2	TRBJ2-1	CASSQETVEQFF
TRBD1	TRBV20-1	TRBJ1-6	CSASAYRGRRNSPLHF
.	TRBV11-2	TRBJ1-3	CASSKTGLGNTIYF
TRBD2	TRBV6-2/TRBV6-3	TRBJ2-3	CASSYRLAGGSRPSTDTQYF
TRBD1	TRBV10-3	TRBJ2-7	CAIRLDRERGLEQYF
.	TRBV6-2/TRBV6-3	TRBJ2-3	CASSYEAGDTQYF
TRBD1	TRBV5-1	TRBJ1-2	CASSSGQGVDGYTF
.	TRBV9	TRBJ2-2	CASSVQPGQPNTGELFF
.	TRBV20-1	TRBJ2-7	CSASDDRYEQYF
.	TRBV20-1	TRBJ2-7	CSARRRPTYEQYF
TRBD1	TRBV7-9	TRBJ1-2	CCYDRADGYTF
TRBD1	TRBV10-3	TRBJ1-1	CAISARTGQSTEAFF
TRBD1	TRBV12-3/TRBV12-4	TRBJ2-7	CASNSGTGLYEQYF
TRBD2	TRBV20-1	TRBJ2-5	CSAKLAGVGETQYF